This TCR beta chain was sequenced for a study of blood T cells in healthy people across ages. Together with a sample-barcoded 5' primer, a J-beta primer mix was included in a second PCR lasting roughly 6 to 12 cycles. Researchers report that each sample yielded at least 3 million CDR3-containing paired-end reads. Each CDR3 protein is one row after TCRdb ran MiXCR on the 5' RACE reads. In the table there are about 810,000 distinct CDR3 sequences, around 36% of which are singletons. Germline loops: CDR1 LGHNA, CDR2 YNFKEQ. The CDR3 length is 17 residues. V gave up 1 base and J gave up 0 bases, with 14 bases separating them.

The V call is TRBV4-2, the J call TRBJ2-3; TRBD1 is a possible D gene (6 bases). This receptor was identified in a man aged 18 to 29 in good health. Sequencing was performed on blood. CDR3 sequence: CASSQVRGGESTDTQYF. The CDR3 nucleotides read TGTGCCAGCAGCCAAGTTCGAGGGGGAGAGAGCACAGATACGCAGTATTTT.